The subject of this entry is one T cell receptor (beta chain). This entry belongs to a study of pediatric ulcerative colitis. Sequencing was at survey level. TCRdb's table, derived via immunoSEQ multiplex PCR, lists solely in-frame clones and lacks some. The sample consists of around 30,000 clones, roughly 82% of them appearing once. The CDR3 runs 16 residues. Trimming left V 4 bases short and J 2 bases short, with 12 bases between. The germline CDR1 and CDR2 sequences are MGHRA and YSYEKL. The sequencing input was blood. The TCR comes from a boy aged 5-17 years with severe ulcerative colitis. This sequence joins TRBV4-1 and TRBJ2-6; the D gene is possibly TRBD2 (6 bases). This chain's CDR3 is CASSPGRRAGANVLTF. CDR3 coding DNA: TGCGCCAGCAGCCCGGGGAGGAGGGCTGGGGCCAACGTCCTGACTTTC.